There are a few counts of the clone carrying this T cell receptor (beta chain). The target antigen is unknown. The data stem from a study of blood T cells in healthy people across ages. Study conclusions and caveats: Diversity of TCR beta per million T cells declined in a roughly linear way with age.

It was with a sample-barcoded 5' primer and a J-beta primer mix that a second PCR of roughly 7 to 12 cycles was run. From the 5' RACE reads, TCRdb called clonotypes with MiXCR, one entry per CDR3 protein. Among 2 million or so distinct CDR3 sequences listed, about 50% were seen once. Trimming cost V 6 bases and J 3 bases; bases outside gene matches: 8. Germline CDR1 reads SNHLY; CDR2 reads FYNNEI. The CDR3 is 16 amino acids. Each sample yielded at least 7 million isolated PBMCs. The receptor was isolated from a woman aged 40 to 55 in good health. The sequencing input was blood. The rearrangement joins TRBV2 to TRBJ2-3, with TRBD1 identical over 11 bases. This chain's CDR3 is CASRTDRGRATDTQYF. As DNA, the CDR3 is TGTGCCAGCAGAACGGACAGGGGGCGAGCGACAGATACGCAGTATTTT.